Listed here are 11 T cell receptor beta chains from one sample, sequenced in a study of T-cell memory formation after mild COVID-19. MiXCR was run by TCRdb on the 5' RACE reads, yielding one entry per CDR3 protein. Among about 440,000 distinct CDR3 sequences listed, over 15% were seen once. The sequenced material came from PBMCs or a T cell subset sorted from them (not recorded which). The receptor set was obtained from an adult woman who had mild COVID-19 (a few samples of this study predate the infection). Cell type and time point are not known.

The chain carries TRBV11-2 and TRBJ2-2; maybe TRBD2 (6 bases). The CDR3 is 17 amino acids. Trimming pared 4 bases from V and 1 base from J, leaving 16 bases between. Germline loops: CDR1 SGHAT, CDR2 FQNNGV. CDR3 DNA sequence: TGTGCCAGCAGCTCCAAGTGGCTAGCGAGGAACACCGGGGAGCTGTTTTTT. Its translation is CASSSKWLARNTGELFF.

The CDR3 sequence: CASSITGASRPQHF. Here the CDR3 DNA reads TGTGCCAGCAGCATTACAGGGGCTTCTCGGCCCCAGCATTTT. V is TRBV12-3 or TRBV12-4 and J is TRBJ1-5, with TRBD1 matching 7 bases. This CDR3 has 14 amino acids. Trimming took 6 bases from V and 9 from J; bases not matched to a gene: 11.

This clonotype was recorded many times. This chain's CDR3 is CASSLTGAGSNQPQHF. The CDR3 region has the DNA TGCGCCAGCAGCCTGACAGGGGCTGGGAGCAATCAGCCCCAGCATTTT. The chain joins TRBV5-1 to TRBJ1-5, with TRBD1 matching over 8 bases. Per the germline V gene, CDR1 is SGHRS and CDR2 is YFSETQ. The CDR3 covers 16 residues. V was clipped by 4 bases and J by 1 base; unmatched bases: 7. Supplemented by reference TRBV5-1 and TRBJ1-5, the full variable domain reads KAGVTQTPRYLIKTRGQQVTLSCSPISGHRSVSWYQQTPGQGLQFLFEYFSETQRNKGNFPGRFSGRQFSNSRSEMNVSTLELGDSALYLCASSLTGAGSNQPQHFGDGTRLSIL.

This chain's CDR3 is CASSITRGGANYGYTF. The CDR3 DNA follows: TGTGCCAGCAGCATTACCCGGGGGGGCGCTAACTATGGCTACACCTTC. The rearrangement joins TRBV11-2 to TRBJ1-2; D is perhaps TRBD1 (6 bases). Germline V lookup: CDR1 SGHAT, CDR2 FQNNGV. V was pared by 5 bases and J by 0 bases, with 16 bases between. The CDR3 is made up of 16 amino acids.

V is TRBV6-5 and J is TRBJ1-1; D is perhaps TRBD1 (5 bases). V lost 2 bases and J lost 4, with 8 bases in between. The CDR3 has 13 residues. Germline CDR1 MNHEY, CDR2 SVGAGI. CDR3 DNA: TGTGCCAGCAGTTACGGGACGCGCACTGAAGCTTTCTTT. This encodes CASSYGTRTEAFF.

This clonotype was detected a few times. The CDR3 nucleotides read TGTGCCAGCAGCGACTCGGGGACCACAGATACGCAGTATTTT. This sequence encodes CASSDSGTTDTQYF. V and J are TRBV9 and TRBJ2-3; D possibly matches TRBD1 or TRBD2 (5 bases each). The CDR3 has 14 residues. V was pared by 3 bases and J by 2 bases, with 10 bases between. Looked up from germline, CDR1 is SGDLS and CDR2 is YYNGEE. The variable domain in full, completed from reference TRBV9 and TRBJ2-3, reads DSGVTQTPKHLITATGQRVTLRCSPRSGDLSVYWYQQSLDQGLQFLIQYYNGEERAKGNILERFSAQQFPDLHSELNLSSLELGDSALYFCASSDSGTTDTQYFGPGTRLTVL.

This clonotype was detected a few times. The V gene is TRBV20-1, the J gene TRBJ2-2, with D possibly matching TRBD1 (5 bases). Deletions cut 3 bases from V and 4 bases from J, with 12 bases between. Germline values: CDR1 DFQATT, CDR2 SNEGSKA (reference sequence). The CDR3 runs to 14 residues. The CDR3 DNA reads TGCAGTGCTAGGCAGGGTGTTGGCACCGGGGAGCTGTTTTTT. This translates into CSARQGVGTGELFF.

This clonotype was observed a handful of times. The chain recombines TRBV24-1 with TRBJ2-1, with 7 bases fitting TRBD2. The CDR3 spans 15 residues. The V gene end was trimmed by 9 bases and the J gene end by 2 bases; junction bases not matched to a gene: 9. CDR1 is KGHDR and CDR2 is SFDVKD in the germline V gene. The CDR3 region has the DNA TGTGCCACCGGGGAAGGGAGGGCCACCTACAATGAGCAGTTCTTC. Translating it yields CATGEGRATYNEQFF.

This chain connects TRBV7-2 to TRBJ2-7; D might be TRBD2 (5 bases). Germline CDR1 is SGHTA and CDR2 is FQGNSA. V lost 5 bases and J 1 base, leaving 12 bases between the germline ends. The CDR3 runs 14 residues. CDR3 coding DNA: TGTGCCAGCAGCCCAATTAGCGCGTCCTACGAGCAGTACTTC. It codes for CASSPISASYEQYF.

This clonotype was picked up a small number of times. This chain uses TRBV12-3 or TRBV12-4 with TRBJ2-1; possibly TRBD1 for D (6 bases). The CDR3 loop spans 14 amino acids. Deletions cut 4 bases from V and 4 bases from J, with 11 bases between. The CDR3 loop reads CASSYRVGYNEQFF. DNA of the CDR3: TGTGCCAGCAGTTACAGGGTGGGGTACAATGAGCAGTTCTTC.

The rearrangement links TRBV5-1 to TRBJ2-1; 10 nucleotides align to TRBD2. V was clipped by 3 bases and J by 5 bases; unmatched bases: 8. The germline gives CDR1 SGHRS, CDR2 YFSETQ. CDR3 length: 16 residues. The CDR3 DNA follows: TGCGCCAGCAGCTCGATAGCGGGGGGTTGGAACAATGAGCAGTTCTTC. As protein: CASSSIAGGWNNEQFF.